The 15 T cell receptor beta chains below all came from one sample that was sequenced in a study of blood T cell repertoires in COVID-19. Only in-frame clones appear in the TCRdb table, and some are missing; sequencing was by immunoSEQ multiplex PCR. Among under 200,000 clones listed, roughly 84% were seen once. The sequenced sample was peripheral blood. Receptors originate from a human donor in a cohort sampled during active COVID-19.

The chain employs TRBV6-2 or TRBV6-3 and TRBJ1-1, with TRBD1 identical over 10 bases. The CDR3 covers 16 residues. The V gene's germline CDR1 is MNHEY and CDR2 SVGEGT. V gave up 2 bases and J gave up 1 base; unmatched junction bases: 4. The chain's CDR3 is CASSYETGGSNTEAFF. The CDR3 nucleotides read TGTGCCAGCAGTTACGAGACAGGGGGCTCGAACACTGAAGCTTTCTTT.

This rearrangement joins TRBV29-1 to TRBJ2-7; 11 bases line up with TRBD2. The germline V gene has CDR1 SQVTM and CDR2 ANQGSEA. J lost 2 bases, V lost 4 bases, and 1 base had no gene match. This CDR3 has 13 residues. CDR3 DNA sequence: TGCAGCGTTGGTAGCGGGAGGGCCTACGAGCAGTACTTC. Protein sequence: CSVGSGRAYEQYF.

The chain links TRBV27 to TRBJ2-1, with 7 bases fitting TRBD1. CDR3 length: 14 amino acids. The V gene's germline CDR1 is MNHEY and CDR2 SMNVEV (reference sequence). The ends lost 7 bases at V and 4 bases at J; junction bases unmatched: 7. The CDR3 DNA is TGTGCCAGCACGTCGACAGGGAAATACAATGAGCAGTTCTTC. This encodes CASTSTGKYNEQFF.

V usage is TRBV18 and J usage is TRBJ1-4; no reliable D call. The CDR3 has 14 amino acids. V gave up 2 bases and J gave up 5 bases, with 9 bases separating them. Germline assignment: CDR1 KGHSH and CDR2 LQKENI. This CDR3 reads CASSPRQTNEKLFF. The CDR3 region has the DNA TGTGCCAGCTCACCAAGACAAACAAATGAAAAACTGTTTTTT.

J is TRBJ2-4 and V is TRBV20-1, with D hard to call. V was trimmed by 8 bases and J by 5 bases, leaving 10 bases between them. The CDR3 has 11 amino acids. The germline CDR1 and CDR2 sequences are DFQATT and SNEGSKA (reference sequence). DNA of the CDR3: TGCAGTCCGGTTGGGCAAAACATTCAGTACTTC. Translation: CSPVGQNIQYF.

The chain couples TRBV6-5 to TRBJ2-7; D is perhaps TRBD1 (6 bases). V gave up 2 bases and J gave up 3 bases, with 11 bases separating them. Germline V gene lookup returns CDR1 MNHEY and CDR2 SVGAGI. The CDR3 covers 14 residues. The CDR3 DNA reads as TGTGCCAGCAGTTACATGCAGGGGAACTACGAGCAGTACTTC. It is translated as CASSYMQGNYEQYF.

The CDR3 coding sequence is TGTGCTAGTGGTTCCGCCATCGGGACTAGCGGGAGCTACAATGAGCAGTTCTTC. This gives the protein CASGSAIGTSGSYNEQFF. The rearrangement links TRBV12-5 to TRBJ2-1; 14 nucleotides match TRBD2. Germline values: CDR1 LGHNT, CDR2 FRNRAP. CDR3 length equals 18 residues. Losses at the gene ends were 4 bases for V and 3 bases for J; bases not matched to a gene: 8.

This clone was seen once. The sample carries other DNA sequences with the same CDR3. The chain carries TRBV6-5 and TRBJ1-3, with 7 bases that match TRBD1. The germline CDR1 and CDR2 sequences are MNHEY and SVGAGI. CDR3 length: 15 residues. The J segment lost 2 bases and the V segment lost 0 bases, leaving 1 base of the junction unmatched. The CDR3 loop reads CASSYSTGTGNTIYF. The CDR3 nucleotides read TGTGCCAGCAGTTACTCGACAGGGACTGGAAACACCATATATTTT.

The chain uses TRBV15 and TRBJ1-1; possibly TRBD1 for D (5 bases). V gave up 0 bases and J gave up 8 bases, with 10 bases separating them. Germline lookup yields CDR1 LNHNV and CDR2 YYDKDF (reference sequence). CDR3 size: 13 residues. The CDR3 sequence is CATSRERGGEAFF. The CDR3, as DNA: TGTGCCACCAGCAGAGAAAGGGGTGGGGAAGCTTTCTTT.

J is TRBJ1-6 and V is TRBV6-2 or TRBV6-3; D remains ambiguous. CDR1 is MNHEY, CDR2 SVGEGT, per germline. The CDR3 length is 13 residues. V lost 0 bases, J lost 9 bases, and 6 bases lay in between. In DNA form, the CDR3 reads TGTGCCAGCAGTTACTCGAGTGGTTCACCCCTCCACTTT. This codes for CASSYSSGSPLHF.

The chain links TRBV15 to TRBJ2-1; TRBD1 agrees at 9 bases. Germline V gene data show CDR1 as LNHNV and CDR2 as YYDKDF (reference sequence). V shed 2 bases, J shed 0 bases, and the junction held 5 bases outside the gene matches. This CDR3 is 17 amino acids long. CDR3 loop: CATSRLTGGTSYNEQFF. The DNA for the CDR3 is TGTGCCACCAGCAGACTGACAGGGGGGACCTCCTACAATGAGCAGTTCTTC. Combining the CDR3 with reference TRBV15 and TRBJ2-1 gives the whole variable domain DAMVIQNPRYQVTQFGKPVTLSCSQTLNHNVMYWYQQKSSQAPKLLFHYYDKDFNNEADTPDNFQSRRPNTSFCFLDIRSPGLGDTAMYLCATSRLTGGTSYNEQFFGPGTRLTVL.

This chain connects TRBV7-2 to TRBJ2-7; tentatively, D is TRBD2 (5 bases). The CDR3 is 15 residues long. Germline loops: CDR1 SGHTA, CDR2 FQGNSA. The V end lost 1 base, the J end lost 2 bases, and 12 bases lay between the germline ends. The CDR3, as DNA: TGTGCCAGCAGCTTAGGACTCGACTACGCCTACGAGCAGTACTTC. Translation gives CASSLGLDYAYEQYF.

The V call is TRBV29-1, the J call TRBJ1-1; TRBD1 is a possible D gene (6 bases). In germline, CDR1 is SQVTM, CDR2 ANQGSEA. V lost 7 bases and J lost 0, with 12 bases in between. The CDR3 has 13 residues. The CDR3 spells CSARTEMNTEAFF. The CDR3 DNA follows: TGCAGCGCCAGGACAGAAATGAACACTGAAGCTTTCTTT.

The chain couples TRBV10-2 to TRBJ2-2; maybe TRBD1 (5 bases). The V and J ends lost 8 bases and 5 bases respectively, with 15 bases between them. Germline CDR1 WSHSY, CDR2 SAAADI. This CDR3 has 14 amino acids. CDR3 in DNA: TGCGCCAGCCGGACATCTACTTCAACCGGGGAGCTGTTTTTT. Translation gives CASRTSTSTGELFF.

The chain couples TRBV7-2 to TRBJ1-2; 9 positions agree with TRBD1. Germline assignment: CDR1 SGHTA and CDR2 FQGNSA. V trimming: 4 bases; J trimming: 4 bases; junction bases outside the gene matches: 10. The CDR3 runs to 16 residues. Written as DNA, the CDR3 is TGTGCCAGCAGCTGGGACAGGGCGGTAAGCGGCTATGGCTACACCTTC. It specifies CASSWDRAVSGYGYTF.